The rows below give T cell receptor beta chains drawn from one sample of a study of T cells in Graves' hyperthyroidism and ophthalmopathy. TCRdb recomputed calls from the multiplex PCR reads with MiXCR, one row per CDR3 protein. This table holds roughly 500,000 distinct CDR3 sequences, approximately 15% found once. Sequenced input: blood. These receptors all come from a woman younger than 45 with Graves' hyperthyroidism that later progressed to Graves' ophthalmopathy. The CDR3 runs from the conserved cysteine through the conserved F or W. The D gene is left open where the match is weak. Size is stated for part of the rows, as once, few or many counts, or as a class when the clone is expanded.

V: TRBV14
D: -
J: TRBJ2-1
size: many
DNA: TGTGCCACCCGGGCGAACGGGGGAATTTACAATGAGCAGTTCTTC
CDR3: CATRANGGIYNEQFF

V: TRBV11-2
D: -
J: TRBJ2-5
size: many
DNA: TGTGCCAGCAGCTTAGACCTCAACCAAGAGACCCAGTACTTC
CDR3: CASSLDLNQETQYF

V: TRBV15
D: -
J: TRBJ2-1
size: few
DNA: TGTGCCACCAGCAGAGATAGGATCGGTTCTGAGCAGTTCTTC
CDR3: CATSRDRIGSEQFF

V: TRBV11-2
D: -
J: TRBJ1-4
size: many
DNA: TGTGCCAGCAGCCTGGACAGCATTAATGAAAAACTGTTTTTT
CDR3: CASSLDSINEKLFF

V: TRBV20-1
D: TRBD2
J: TRBJ2-1
size: many
DNA: TGCAGTGCTAGAGTGAAAGGGCCACTAGCGGTACTATACAATGAGCAGTTCTTC
CDR3: CSARVKGPLAVLYNEQFF

V: TRBV10-3
D: -
J: TRBJ1-1
size: many
DNA: TGTGCCATCAAGGCAGGGAACACTGAAGCTTTCTTT
CDR3: CAIKAGNTEAFF

V: TRBV19
D: -
J: TRBJ1-1
size: many
DNA: TGTGCCAGTAGTATAAGCCCTCCCCCCGAGGATGAAGCTTTCTTT
CDR3: CASSISPPPEDEAFF

V: TRBV29-1
D: TRBD1
J: TRBJ1-2
size: -
DNA: TGCAGCGCCAAAACAGGGGGCGTCTATGGCTACACCTTC
CDR3: CSAKTGGVYGYTF

V: TRBV18
D: TRBD2
J: TRBJ2-1
size: few
DNA: TGTGCCAGCTCACCACCGGGACTAGCGGGAGGAAATGAGCAGTTCTTC
CDR3: CASSPPGLAGGNEQFF

V: TRBV6-5
D: -
J: TRBJ2-5
size: -
DNA: TGTGCCAGCAGTTACGGGGGTCCCCAAGAGACCCAGTACTTC
CDR3: CASSYGGPQETQYF

V: TRBV20-1
D: -
J: TRBJ1-3
size: -
DNA: TGCAGTGCTGGAAATATAGACTCTGGAAACACCATATATTTT
CDR3: CSAGNIDSGNTIYF

V: TRBV12-3/TRBV12-4
D: -
J: TRBJ1-2
size: many
DNA: TGTGCCAGCAGTTTAGCGACCAGGGAAGGCTACACCTTC
CDR3: CASSLATREGYTF

V: TRBV25-1
D: -
J: TRBJ1-1
size: few
DNA: TGTGCCAGCAGTGTCGGCCCGGGGGAAGCTTTCTTT
CDR3: CASSVGPGEAFF

V: TRBV5-6
D: -
J: TRBJ1-5
size: -
DNA: TGTGCCGGCAGCTTGGGCGGGGGAGGTCAGCCCCAGCATTTT
CDR3: CAGSLGGGGQPQHF

V: TRBV6-2/TRBV6-3
D: -
J: TRBJ1-4
size: few
DNA: TGTGCCAGCAGCGCGGAACAGTCAAAACTGTTTTTT
CDR3: CASSAEQSKLFF

V: TRBV20-1
D: TRBD1
J: TRBJ2-6
size: many
DNA: TGCAGTGTTCCGCAGGGGGCTGGGGCCAACGTCCTGACTTTC
CDR3: CSVPQGAGANVLTF

V: TRBV25-1
D: -
J: TRBJ1-4
size: few
DNA: TGTGCCAGCGGAAGTTTTAGAGAAAAACTGTTTTTT
CDR3: CASGSFREKLFF

V: TRBV7-6
D: -
J: TRBJ2-5
size: many
DNA: TGTGCCAGCAGCTTAAGGGTTAAGGACCCTACGTACCAAGAGACCCAGTACTTC
CDR3: CASSLRVKDPTYQETQYF

V: TRBV18
D: TRBD1
J: TRBJ1-2
size: many
DNA: TGTGCCACCTTGACTGGGACAGGGAATGGCTACACCTTC
CDR3: CATLTGTGNGYTF

V: TRBV6-1
D: TRBD1
J: TRBJ2-7
size: -
DNA: TGTGCCAGCAATCCCGGGACAGGCTCCTACGAGCAGTACTTC
CDR3: CASNPGTGSYEQYF

V: TRBV14
D: -
J: TRBJ2-3
size: -
DNA: TGTGCCAGCAGCCAAGACCACGGACCCAACACAGATACGCAGTATTTT
CDR3: CASSQDHGPNTDTQYF

V: TRBV25-1
D: TRBD2
J: TRBJ2-1
size: few
DNA: TGTGCCAGCAGTGAATATTCCAGCGGGAGTTACAATGAGCAGTTCTTC
CDR3: CASSEYSSGSYNEQFF

V: TRBV28
D: -
J: TRBJ1-2
size: many
DNA: TGTGCCAGCACCCCCTCGGCGGGGGTGAACTATGGCTACACCTTC
CDR3: CASTPSAGVNYGYTF

V: TRBV18
D: TRBD1
J: TRBJ1-4
size: many
DNA: TGTGCCAGCTCTATAGGACAGGACGGTGAAAAACTGTTTTTT
CDR3: CASSIGQDGEKLFF

V: TRBV7-8
D: TRBD1
J: TRBJ1-5
size: many
DNA: TGTGCCAGCAGCTGGGGACAGGGGAATCAGCCCCAGCATTTT
CDR3: CASSWGQGNQPQHF

V: TRBV15
D: -
J: TRBJ1-1
size: many
DNA: TGTGCCACCAGCAGGGTAGGAAAGAACACTGAAGCTTTCTTT
CDR3: CATSRVGKNTEAFF

V: TRBV2
D: -
J: TRBJ2-4
size: many
DNA: TGTGCCAGCGGGGGAATGGGACTCCCGATGGGAAACATTCAGTACTTC
CDR3: CASGGMGLPMGNIQYF

V: TRBV11-1
D: TRBD1
J: TRBJ2-7
size: many
DNA: TGTGCCAGCAGACCCGGGACAGGCGCCTACGAGCAGTACTTC
CDR3: CASRPGTGAYEQYF

V: TRBV5-6
D: TRBD2
J: TRBJ2-7
size: few
DNA: TGTGCCAGCAGCTTCCTGACTAGCAGCACCTCCTGGGGAGAGCAGTACTTC
CDR3: CASSFLTSSTSWGEQYF

V: TRBV20-1
D: -
J: TRBJ2-5
size: -
DNA: TGCAGTGCCCTGAACCAAGAGACCCAGTACTTC
CDR3: CSALNQETQYF

V: TRBV7-9
D: -
J: TRBJ1-2
size: -
DNA: TGTGCCAGCAGCCCCTCCTTCGAGGGGGGCGGCTACACCTTC
CDR3: CASSPSFEGGGYTF

V: TRBV2
D: -
J: TRBJ2-7
size: many
DNA: TGTGCCAGCAGTGTTACAGGGTACGAGCAGTACTTC
CDR3: CASSVTGYEQYF

V: TRBV30
D: -
J: TRBJ2-7
size: -
DNA: TGTGCCTTGGGACCTTGGGACTCCCCGAGGCAGTACTTC
CDR3: CALGPWDSPRQYF

V: TRBV6-1
D: -
J: TRBJ2-5
size: -
DNA: TGTGCCAGCAGGGGTATGGTCCAAGAGACCCAGTACTTC
CDR3: CASRGMVQETQYF

V: TRBV2
D: -
J: TRBJ2-7
size: many
DNA: TGTGCCAGCTCCTGGGGGGCAGGGAGCTCCTACGAGCAGTACTTC
CDR3: CASSWGAGSSYEQYF

V: TRBV11-2
D: -
J: TRBJ2-2
size: many
DNA: TGTGCCAGCAGCGCGGGAAGCACCGGGGAGCTGTTTTTT
CDR3: CASSAGSTGELFF

V: TRBV7-9
D: -
J: TRBJ2-7
size: -
DNA: TGTGCCAGCAGCTTAGCGGGGTCAAAGAGCTCCTACGAGCAGTACTTC
CDR3: CASSLAGSKSSYEQYF

V: TRBV29-1
D: -
J: TRBJ1-4
size: many
DNA: TGCAGCGTCGAATCACTGGGTAATGAAAAACTGTTTTTT
CDR3: CSVESLGNEKLFF

V: TRBV12-3/TRBV12-4
D: TRBD2
J: TRBJ2-1
size: many
DNA: TGTGCCAGCAGTTTAGGGCGGGAGGGCCGGGACAATGAGCAGTTCTTC
CDR3: CASSLGREGRDNEQFF

V: TRBV6-1
D: -
J: TRBJ1-5
size: -
DNA: TGTGCCAGCAGTGAATGGCCCCCTCAGGGACAGCCCCAGCATTTT
CDR3: CASSEWPPQGQPQHF

V: TRBV27
D: TRBD2
J: TRBJ2-1
size: many
DNA: TGTGCCAGCAGAATTCTAGCGGGAGCTTACAATGAGCAGTTCTTC
CDR3: CASRILAGAYNEQFF

V: TRBV18
D: TRBD2
J: TRBJ2-3
size: -
DNA: TGTGCCAGCTCACCACCATCAGCGGGAGGGCCTGGAGGTACGCAGTATTTT
CDR3: CASSPPSAGGPGGTQYF

V: TRBV5-1
D: -
J: TRBJ2-2
size: -
DNA: TGCGCCAGCAGCTTTGGGGGACTTCCCCGTGGAACCGGGGAGCTGTTTTTT
CDR3: CASSFGGLPRGTGELFF

V: TRBV11-2
D: -
J: TRBJ2-2
size: -
DNA: TGTGCCAGCAGCTTGGAGGAGGGTACCGGGGAGCTGTTTTTT
CDR3: CASSLEEGTGELFF

V: TRBV19
D: -
J: TRBJ2-7
size: many
DNA: TGTGCCAGTAGTTGGTCCCGCTCCTACGAGCAGTACTTC
CDR3: CASSWSRSYEQYF